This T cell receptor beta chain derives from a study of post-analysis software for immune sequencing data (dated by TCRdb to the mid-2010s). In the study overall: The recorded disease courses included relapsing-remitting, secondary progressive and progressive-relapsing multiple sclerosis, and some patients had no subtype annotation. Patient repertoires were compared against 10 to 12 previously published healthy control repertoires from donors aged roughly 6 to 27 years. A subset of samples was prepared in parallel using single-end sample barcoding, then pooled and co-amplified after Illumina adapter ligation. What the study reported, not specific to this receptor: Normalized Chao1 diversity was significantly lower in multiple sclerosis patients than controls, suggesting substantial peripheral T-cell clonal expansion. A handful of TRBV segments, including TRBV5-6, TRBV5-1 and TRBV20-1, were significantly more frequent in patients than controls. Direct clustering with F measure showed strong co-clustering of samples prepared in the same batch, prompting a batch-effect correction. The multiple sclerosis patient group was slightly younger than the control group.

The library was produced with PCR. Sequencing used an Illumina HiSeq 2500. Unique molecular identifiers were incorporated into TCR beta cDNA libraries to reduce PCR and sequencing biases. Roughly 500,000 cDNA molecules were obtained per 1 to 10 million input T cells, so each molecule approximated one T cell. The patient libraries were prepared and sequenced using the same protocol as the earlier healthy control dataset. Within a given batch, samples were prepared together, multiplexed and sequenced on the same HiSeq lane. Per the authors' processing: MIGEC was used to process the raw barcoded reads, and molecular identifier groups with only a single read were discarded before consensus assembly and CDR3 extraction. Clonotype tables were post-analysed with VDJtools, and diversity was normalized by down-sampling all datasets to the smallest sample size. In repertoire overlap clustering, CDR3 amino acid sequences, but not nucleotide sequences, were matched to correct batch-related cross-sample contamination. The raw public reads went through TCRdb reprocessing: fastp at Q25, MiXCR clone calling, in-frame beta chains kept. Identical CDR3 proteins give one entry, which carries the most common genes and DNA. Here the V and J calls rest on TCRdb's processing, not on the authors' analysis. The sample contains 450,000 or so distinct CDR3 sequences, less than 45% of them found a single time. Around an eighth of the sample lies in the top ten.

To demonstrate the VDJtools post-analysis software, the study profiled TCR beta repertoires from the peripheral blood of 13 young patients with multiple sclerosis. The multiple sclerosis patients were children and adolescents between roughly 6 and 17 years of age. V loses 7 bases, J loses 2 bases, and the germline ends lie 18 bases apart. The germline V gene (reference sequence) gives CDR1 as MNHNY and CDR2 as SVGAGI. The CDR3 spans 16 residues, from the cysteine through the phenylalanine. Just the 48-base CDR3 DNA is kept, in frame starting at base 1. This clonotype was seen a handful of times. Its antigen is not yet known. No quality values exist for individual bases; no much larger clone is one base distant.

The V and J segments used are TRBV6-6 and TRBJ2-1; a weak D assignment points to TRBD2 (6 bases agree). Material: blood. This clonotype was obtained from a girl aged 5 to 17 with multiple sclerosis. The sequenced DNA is TGTGCCAGCATCGCACGGGAGACTCAGACCTACAATGAGCAGTTCTTC. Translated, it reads CASIARETQTYNEQFF.